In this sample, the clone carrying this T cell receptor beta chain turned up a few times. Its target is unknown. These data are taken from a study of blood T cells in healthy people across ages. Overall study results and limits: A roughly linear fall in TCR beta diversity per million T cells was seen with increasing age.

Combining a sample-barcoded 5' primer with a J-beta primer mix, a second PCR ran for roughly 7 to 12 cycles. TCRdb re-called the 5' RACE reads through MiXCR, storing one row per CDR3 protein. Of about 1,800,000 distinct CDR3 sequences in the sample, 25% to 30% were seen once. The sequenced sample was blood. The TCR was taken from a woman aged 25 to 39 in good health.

The CDR3 spells CASSPESDRAGYGYTF. In DNA form, the CDR3 reads TGTGCCAGCTCACCAGAGTCGGACAGGGCCGGCTATGGCTACACCTTC. This chain connects TRBV18 to TRBJ1-2; 8 bases are a match to TRBD1. The CDR3 spans 16 residues. In germline, CDR1 is KGHSH, CDR2 LQKENI. V shed 2 bases, J shed 4 bases, and the junction held 9 bases outside the gene matches.